This TCR beta chain appears in the sequencing data of a study of T cells in Graves' hyperthyroidism and ophthalmopathy. For the study at large: At the time of initial diagnosis and before any treatment, peripheral blood was collected.

RNA transcripts yielded amplified TCR beta CDR3 regions. TCR CDR3 underwent first-round RT-PCR with the HTBI primer set. Via MiXCR, TCRdb re-called the multiplex PCR reads, giving one row per CDR3 protein. This sample has about 180,000 distinct CDR3 sequences; about 18% occur once, and the top ten carry 25% to 35%. Trimming left V 4 bases short and J 2 bases short, with 21 bases between. The CDR3 runs to 17 residues. Germline V lookup: CDR1 SGHDT, CDR2 YYEEEE. Of note for this clonotype: Its specificity is unknown.

Fresh peripheral blood, less than 11 ml of it, supplied the PBMCs. Study findings and constraints: A model using 13 V-J features told ophthalmopathy apart from stable hyperthyroidism. Within blood appeared most thyroid clonotypes that had expanded above 0.001.

This receptor was obtained from a woman aged 50 to 60 with Graves' hyperthyroidism. This chain links TRBV5-6 with TRBJ1-2; D perhaps matches TRBD1 (5 bases). The source material was blood. CDR3 in DNA: TGTGCCAGCAGCAACAATTACAGGAATATACCGAACTATGGCTACACCTTC. Residues: CASSNNYRNIPNYGYTF. Looking up the rest from reference TRBV5-6 and TRBJ1-2 gives the full variable domain: DAGVTQSPTHLIKTRGQQVTLRCSPKSGHDTVSWYQQALGQGPQFIFQYYEEEERQRGNFPDRFSGHQFPNYSSELNVNALLLGDSALYLCASSNNYRNIPNYGYTFGSGTRLTVV.